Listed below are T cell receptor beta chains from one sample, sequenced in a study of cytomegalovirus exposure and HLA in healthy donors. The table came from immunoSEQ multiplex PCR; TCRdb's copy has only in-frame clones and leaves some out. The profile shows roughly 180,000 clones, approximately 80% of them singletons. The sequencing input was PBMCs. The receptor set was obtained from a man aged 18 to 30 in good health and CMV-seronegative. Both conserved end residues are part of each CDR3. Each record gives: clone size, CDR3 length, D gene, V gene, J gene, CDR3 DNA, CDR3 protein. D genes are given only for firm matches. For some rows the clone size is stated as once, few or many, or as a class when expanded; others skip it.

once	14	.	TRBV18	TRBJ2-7	TGTGCCAGCTCACCAGGGACATCTCGATACGAGCAGTACTTC	CASSPGTSRYEQYF
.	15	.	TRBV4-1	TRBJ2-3	TGCGCCAGCAGCCAAGGAGGTCTAGCAAGGGATACGCAGTATTTT	CASSQGGLARDTQYF
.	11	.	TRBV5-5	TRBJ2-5	TGTGCCAGCAGTCAACAAGAGACCCAGTACTTC	CASSQQETQYF
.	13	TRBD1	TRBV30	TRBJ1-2	TGTGCCTGGAGTTTGGGACAGGGGGCCGACTACACCTTC	CAWSLGQGADYTF
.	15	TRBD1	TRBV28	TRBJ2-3	TGTGCCAGCAGACCGGGACAGGGTCACACAGATACGCAGTATTTT	CASRPGQGHTDTQYF
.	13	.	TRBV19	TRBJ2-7	TGTGCCAGTAGTATAGCTGCAGGGCGGGAGCAGTACTTC	CASSIAAGREQYF
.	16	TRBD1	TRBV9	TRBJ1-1	TGTGCCAGCAGCGTAGCGACAGGGGGTTCGGTGACTGAAGCTTTCTTT	CASSVATGGSVTEAFF
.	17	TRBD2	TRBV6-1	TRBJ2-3	TGTGCCAGCAGTGCCGGGACTAGCGGGGGGGCCATTGATACGCAGTATTTT	CASSAGTSGGAIDTQYF
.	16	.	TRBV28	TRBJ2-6	TGTGCCAGCAACGGACAGTTCAGCTCTGGGGCCAACGTCCTGACTTTC	CASNGQFSSGANVLTF
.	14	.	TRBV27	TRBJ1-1	TGTGCCAGCAGTTTCGGGGTCGGGAACACTGAAGCTTTCTTT	CASSFGVGNTEAFF
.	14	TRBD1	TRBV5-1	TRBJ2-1	TGCGCCAGCAGCACGGGACAGGGTGTGAATGAGCAGTTCTTC	CASSTGQGVNEQFF
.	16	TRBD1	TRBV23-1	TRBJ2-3	TGCGCCAGCAGGAGCAGGGGGTTCCTTAGCACAGATACGCAGTATTTT	CASRSRGFLSTDTQYF
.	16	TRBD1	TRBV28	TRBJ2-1	TGTGCCAGCAGTACCCCACCGGGACAGGGGGACCCGTTGGGGTTCTTC	CASSTPPGQGDPLGFF
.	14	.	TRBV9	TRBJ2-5	TGTGCCAGCAGCGAGACTCAACTCCAAGAGACCCAGTACTTC	CASSETQLQETQYF
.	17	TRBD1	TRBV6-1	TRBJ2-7	TGTGCCAGCAGTGAAGACCGGGACAGGGGGCAGCCCTACGAGCAGTACTTC	CASSEDRDRGQPYEQYF
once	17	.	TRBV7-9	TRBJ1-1	TGTGCCAGCAGCTTTGAACAGGGCACGGCGATGAACACTGAAGCTTTCTTT	CASSFEQGTAMNTEAFF
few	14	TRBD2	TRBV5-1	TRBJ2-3	TGCGCCAGCCGGATAGCGGGAGTTGCAGATACGCAGTATTTT	CASRIAGVADTQYF
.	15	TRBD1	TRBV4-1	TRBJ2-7	TGCGCCAGCAGCTGGGACAGGGGTGTGACCTACGAGCAGTACTTC	CASSWDRGVTYEQYF
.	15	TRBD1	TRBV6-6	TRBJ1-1	TGTGCCAGCAGTCATTCCGGGACAGGGGGCACTGAAGCTTTCTTT	CASSHSGTGGTEAFF
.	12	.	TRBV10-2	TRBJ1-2	TGCGCCAGCAGTGTCACGGGGAATGGCTACACCTTC	CASSVTGNGYTF
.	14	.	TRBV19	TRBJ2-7	TGTGCCAGTGGGAACTCACAGGGCACTTACGAGCAGTACTTC	CASGNSQGTYEQYF
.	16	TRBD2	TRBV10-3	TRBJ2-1	TGTGCCATCTCCCCCCCTCTGTGGGGGGGCTACAATGAGCAGTTCTTC	CAISPPLWGGYNEQFF
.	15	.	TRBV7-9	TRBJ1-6	TGTGCCAGCAGCTCCAGACAGGAATGGGATTCACCCCTCCACTTT	CASSSRQEWDSPLHF
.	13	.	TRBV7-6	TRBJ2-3	TGTGCCAGCAGCTTAGCGCCGGCAGATACGCAGTATTTT	CASSLAPADTQYF
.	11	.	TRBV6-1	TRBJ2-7	TGTGCCAGCAGGGGACACTACGAGCAGTACTTC	CASRGHYEQYF
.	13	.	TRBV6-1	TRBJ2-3	TGTGCCAGCAGGTCTGTAGTCGTGGATACGCAGTATTTT	CASRSVVVDTQYF
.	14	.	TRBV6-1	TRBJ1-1	TGTGCCAGCAGTGAAGTGGGACTGGGGGCTGAAGCTTTCTTT	CASSEVGLGAEAFF
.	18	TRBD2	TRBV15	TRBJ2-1	TGTGCCACCAGCGCTCTTCCCCTAGCGGGAGGTATACGCAATGAGCAGTTCTTC	CATSALPLAGGIRNEQFF
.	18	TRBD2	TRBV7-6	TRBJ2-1	TGTGCCAGCAGCCGAGGGGGTGGGGGACTAGGGGTCGACGATGAGCAGTTCTTC	CASSRGGGGLGVDDEQFF
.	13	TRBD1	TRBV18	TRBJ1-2	TGTGCCAGCTCTACGGACAGGGTATATGGCTACACCTTC	CASSTDRVYGYTF
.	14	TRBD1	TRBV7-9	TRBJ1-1	TGTGCCAGCAGCCGGACAGGACCACAACCTGAAGCTTTCTTT	CASSRTGPQPEAFF
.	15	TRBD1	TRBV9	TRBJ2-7	TGTGCCAGCAGCGTATGGACAGGGGGGGAGGACGAGCAGTACTTC	CASSVWTGGEDEQYF
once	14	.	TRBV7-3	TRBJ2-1	TGTGCCAGCAGCTTAACGGGGGGGGCGAATGAGCAGTTCTTC	CASSLTGGANEQFF
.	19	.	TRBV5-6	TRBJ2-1	TGTGCCAGCAGCTTGAGTTTAATTTCTGGTAGCGGTACCTACAATGAGCAGTTCTTC	CASSLSLISGSGTYNEQFF
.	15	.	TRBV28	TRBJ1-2	TGTGCCAGCACCAACCAGGGTATTGTTAACTATGGCTACACCTTC	CASTNQGIVNYGYTF
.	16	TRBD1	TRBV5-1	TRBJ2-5	TGCGCCAGCAGCCAGGACAGGGGGTTTGGGCAAGAGACCCAGTACTTC	CASSQDRGFGQETQYF
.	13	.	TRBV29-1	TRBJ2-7	TGCAGCGTTGACCCCGGGACTGGGTACGAGCAGTACTTC	CSVDPGTGYEQYF
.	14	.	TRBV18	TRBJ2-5	TGTGCCAGCTCACCACCGAACTCCCAAGAGACCCAGTACTTC	CASSPPNSQETQYF
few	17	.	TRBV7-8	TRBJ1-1	TGTGCCAGCAGCTTAGGCTCAAAATGGGGGCGCAACACTGAAGCTTTCTTT	CASSLGSKWGRNTEAFF
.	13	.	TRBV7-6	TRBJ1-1	TGTGCCAGCAGCTTATCGGTAGACACTGAAGCTTTCTTT	CASSLSVDTEAFF
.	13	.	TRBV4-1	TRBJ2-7	TGCGCCAGCAGCCAAGTTTCCTTCTACGAGCAGTACTTC	CASSQVSFYEQYF
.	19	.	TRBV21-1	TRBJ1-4	TGTGCCAGCAGCCTTAAAGATGGACAGGTGACAACAACTAATGAAAAACTGTTTTTT	CASSLKDGQVTTTNEKLFF
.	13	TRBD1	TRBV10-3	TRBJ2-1	TGTGCCATCACCGGACAGGGGTCCGGGGAGCAGTTCTTC	CAITGQGSGEQFF
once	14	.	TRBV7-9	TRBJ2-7	TGTGCCAGCAGCAAACAGGAGTACTCCTACGAGCAGTACTTC	CASSKQEYSYEQYF
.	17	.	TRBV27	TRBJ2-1	TGTGCCAGCAGTACGAATAGGGGGGGTATCTCCTACAATGAGCAGTTCTTC	CASSTNRGGISYNEQFF